Listed here are 12 T cell receptor beta chains from one sample, sequenced in a study of shared clonotypes between healthy human individuals. Sequencing used immunoSEQ multiplex PCR; TCRdb keeps in-frame clones, though not all of them. The sample yields about 2.5 million clones, roughly 90% seen once. The sequenced sample was naive CD4+ T cells from PBMCs. Subset noted: CD45RA+ positively selected. The receptors originated from a man in his late teens or twenties in good health. Some clones in this sample may be carry-over from other donors' samples.

The V call is TRBV4-2, the J call TRBJ1-4, with no clear D. V dropped 1 base and J dropped 5 bases, with 11 bases sitting between them. The CDR3 is made up of 15 amino acids. The V gene's germline CDR1 is LGHNA and CDR2 YNFKEQ. The DNA for the CDR3 is TGTGCCAGCAGCCAAGTCCTAGGACTGAATGAAAAACTGTTTTTT. Protein sequence: CASSQVLGLNEKLFF.

A note on this clone: Other DNA sequences in the same sample also yield this CDR3. V gene TRBV18 combines with J gene TRBJ2-2; 7 bases agree with TRBD2. Germline trimming cut 3 bases from V and 4 bases from J; bases unmatched to any gene: 2. CDR1 is KGHSH and CDR2 is LQKENI in the germline V gene. This CDR3 spans 14 amino acids. The CDR3: CASSPGRSTGELFF. The CDR3 region has the DNA TGTGCCAGCTCACCCGGGAGGAGCACCGGGGAGCTGTTTTTT. The complete variable domain, with remaining parts taken from reference TRBV18 and TRBJ2-2, reads NAGVMQNPRHLVRRRGQEARLRCSPMKGHSHVYWYRQLPEEGLKFMVYLQKENIIDESGMPKERFSAEFPKEGPSILRIQQVVRGDSAAYFCASSPGRSTGELFFGEGSRLTVL.

This clone was detected a few times. The chain employs TRBV27 and TRBJ1-1; D is ambiguous. V lost 5 bases to trimming and J lost 0 bases, with 10 bases between them. CDR1 is MNHEY, CDR2 SMNVEV, per germline (reference sequence). The CDR3 covers 14 residues. CDR3 sequence (DNA): TGTGCCAGCAGTACCGGTGGGGTGAACACTGAAGCTTTCTTT. It is translated as CASSTGGVNTEAFF.

A word on this clone: The same CDR3 is also encoded by other DNA sequences in this sample. V and J are TRBV18 and TRBJ2-7; possible D gene TRBD2, 6 bases. There are 13 residues in the CDR3. The germline V gene has CDR1 KGHSH and CDR2 LQKENI. V gave up 6 bases and J gave up 4 bases, with 13 bases separating them. In DNA, the CDR3 is TGTGCCAGCTCCCCCGGGGGTCCTTACGAGCAGTACTTC. Its translation is CASSPGGPYEQYF.

The chain joins TRBV6-5 to TRBJ2-3; possible D gene TRBD1, 5 bases. V gave up 8 bases and J gave up 5 bases, with 17 bases separating them. Germline CDR1 MNHEY, CDR2 SVGAGI. The CDR3 covers 14 residues. The CDR3 region is CASGQGTVRDTQYF. The CDR3 nucleotides are TGTGCCAGCGGGCAGGGAACTGTACGAGATACGCAGTATTTT.

The rearrangement links TRBV5-4 to TRBJ1-2; TRBD1 matches at 11 bases. CDR3 length: 14 amino acids. The germline V gene has CDR1 SGHNT and CDR2 YYREEE (reference sequence). J was trimmed by 3 bases and V by 5 bases; bases with no gene match: 3. The CDR3 protein is CASRKGQGDYGYTF. The CDR3 DNA sequence: TGTGCCAGCAGGAAGGGACAGGGGGACTATGGCTACACCTTC.

J is TRBJ2-6 and V is TRBV5-1; 7 bases are a match to TRBD2. Trimming at V came to 4 bases and at J to 2 bases, leaving 12 bases not matched to a gene. Germline values: CDR1 SGHRS, CDR2 YFSETQ. The CDR3 consists of 18 residues. The CDR3 DNA sequence: TGCGCCAGCAGCCCAACAAGGGGTGCGGGAGCTGGGGCCAACGTCCTGACTTTC. It yields the protein CASSPTRGAGAGANVLTF.

A note on this clone: The identical CDR3 is also encoded by other nucleotide sequences in the sample. The chain recombines TRBV5-1 with TRBJ1-5; D ambiguous. The V gene's germline CDR1 is SGHRS and CDR2 YFSETQ. This CDR3 contains 14 residues. Trimming shortened V by 0 bases and J by 2 bases, and 6 bases separated the two germline ends. The CDR3 here is CASSLESGNQPQHF. The CDR3 nucleotides read TGCGCCAGCAGCTTGGAGTCAGGCAATCAGCCCCAGCATTTT.

The genes are TRBV19 and TRBJ1-5; 9 positions agree with TRBD1. This CDR3 is built from 16 residues. From germline, CDR1 is LNHDA and CDR2 SQIVND (reference sequence). J lost 3 bases, V lost 6 bases, and 9 bases had no gene match. CDR3 DNA: TGTGCCAGTAGCCCGGACAGGGGTGATAACAATCAGCCCCAGCATTTT. Translation: CASSPDRGDNNQPQHF. Looking up the rest from reference TRBV19 and TRBJ1-5 gives the full variable domain: DGGITQSPKYLFRKEGQNVTLSCEQNLNHDAMYWYRQDPGQGLRLIYYSQIVNDFQKGDIAEGYSVSREKKESFPLTVTSAQKNPTAFYLCASSPDRGDNNQPQHFGDGTRLSIL.

The chain has TRBV2 and TRBJ1-4; D ambiguous. This CDR3 is built from 13 residues. Per germline, CDR1 SNHLY and CDR2 FYNNEI. The V end was cut by 4 bases, the J end by 7 bases, with 10 bases between. In nucleotides, the CDR3 is TGTGCCAGCAGTGCTGGGGAAGCTGAAAAACTGTTTTTT. It encodes CASSAGEAEKLFF.

As concerns this clone: Additional DNA sequences in this sample encode the identical CDR3. The chain carries TRBV2 and TRBJ1-5; no clear D gene. Germline V gene data show CDR1 as SNHLY and CDR2 as FYNNEI. The germline V and J ends were trimmed by 0 bases and 6 bases, with 9 bases remaining between them. This CDR3 spans 14 amino acids. CDR3 amino acids: CASSEALKPQPQHF. CDR3 nucleotide sequence: TGTGCCAGCAGTGAAGCGCTTAAGCCTCAGCCCCAGCATTTT.

The chain joins TRBV7-2 to TRBJ2-2; D remains unclear. Between the trimmed V and J ends, which lost 3 bases and 6 bases, there was a span of 11 bases. CDR1 is SGHTA and CDR2 is FQGNSA in the germline V gene. The CDR3 loop spans 14 amino acids. The CDR3 DNA follows: TGTGCCAGCAGCTTGTTCTTAGGAGCCGGGGAGCTGTTTTTT. Its protein is CASSLFLGAGELFF.